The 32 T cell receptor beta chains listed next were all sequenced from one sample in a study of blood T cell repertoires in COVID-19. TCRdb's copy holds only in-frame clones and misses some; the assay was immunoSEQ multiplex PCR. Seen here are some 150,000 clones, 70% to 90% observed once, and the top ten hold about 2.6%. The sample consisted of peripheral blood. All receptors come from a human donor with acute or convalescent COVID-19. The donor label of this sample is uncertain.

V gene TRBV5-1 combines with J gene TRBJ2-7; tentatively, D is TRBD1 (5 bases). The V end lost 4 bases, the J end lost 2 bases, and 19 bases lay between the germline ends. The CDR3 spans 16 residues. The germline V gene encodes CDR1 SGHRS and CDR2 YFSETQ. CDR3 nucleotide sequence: TGCGCCAGCAGCCCAAGACAGCAAACAATAACCTACGAGCAGTACTTC. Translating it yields CASSPRQQTITYEQYF. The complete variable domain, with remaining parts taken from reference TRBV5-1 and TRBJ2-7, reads KAGVTQTPRYLIKTRGQQVTLSCSPISGHRSVSWYQQTPGQGLQFLFEYFSETQRNKGNFPGRFSGRQFSNSRSEMNVSTLELGDSALYLCASSPRQQTITYEQYFGPGTRLTVT.

DNA for the CDR3: TGTGCCAGCAGTGAATTGTCGGTAACTTTCTTT. Translated, it gives CASSELSVTFF. The chain links TRBV25-1 to TRBJ1-1, with D uncertain. This CDR3 region has 11 residues. Trimming stripped 1 base from V and 12 bases from J, with 9 bases between. Germline loops: CDR1 MGHDK, CDR2 SYGVNS.

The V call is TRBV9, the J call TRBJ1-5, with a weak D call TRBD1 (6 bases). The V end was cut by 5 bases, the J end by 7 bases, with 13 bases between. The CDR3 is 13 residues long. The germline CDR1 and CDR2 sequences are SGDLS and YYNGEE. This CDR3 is CASSETGQQPQHF. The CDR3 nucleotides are TGTGCCAGCAGTGAGACAGGCCAACAGCCCCAGCATTTT.

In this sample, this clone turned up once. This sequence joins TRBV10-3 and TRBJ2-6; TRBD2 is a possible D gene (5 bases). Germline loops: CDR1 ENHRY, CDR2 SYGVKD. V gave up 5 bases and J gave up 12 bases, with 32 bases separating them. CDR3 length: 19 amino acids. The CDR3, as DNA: TGTGCCATCAGTCCGGGCACGATTGTCGGGGTCCCTGATGCAGCCGTCCTGACTTTC. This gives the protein CAISPGTIVGVPDAAVLTF.

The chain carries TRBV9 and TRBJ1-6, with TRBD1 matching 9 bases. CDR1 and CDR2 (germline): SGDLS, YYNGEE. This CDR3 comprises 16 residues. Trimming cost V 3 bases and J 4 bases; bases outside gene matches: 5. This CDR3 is CASSADDRGYNSPLHF. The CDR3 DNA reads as TGTGCCAGCAGCGCCGACGACAGGGGGTATAATTCACCCCTCCACTTT. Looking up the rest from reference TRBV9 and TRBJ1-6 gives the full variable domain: DSGVTQTPKHLITATGQRVTLRCSPRSGDLSVYWYQQSLDQGLQFLIQYYNGEERAKGNILERFSAQQFPDLHSELNLSSLELGDSALYFCASSADDRGYNSPLHFGNGTRLTVT.

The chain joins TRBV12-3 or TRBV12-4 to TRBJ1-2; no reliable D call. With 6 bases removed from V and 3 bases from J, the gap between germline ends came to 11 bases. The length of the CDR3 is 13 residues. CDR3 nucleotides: TGTGCCAGCAGGGAGGGTTCCCACTATGGCTACACCTTC. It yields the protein CASREGSHYGYTF.

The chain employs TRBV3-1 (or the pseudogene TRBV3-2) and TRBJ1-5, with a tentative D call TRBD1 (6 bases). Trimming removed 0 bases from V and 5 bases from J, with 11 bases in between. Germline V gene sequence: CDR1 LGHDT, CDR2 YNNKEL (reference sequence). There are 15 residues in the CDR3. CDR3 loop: CASSQEVQGHQPQHF. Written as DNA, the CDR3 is TGTGCCAGCAGCCAAGAGGTCCAGGGGCATCAGCCCCAGCATTTT.

CDR3 bases: TGCAGTGCGCGGCCCAACTATGGCTACACCTTC. This translates into CSARPNYGYTF. The V call is TRBV20-1, the J call TRBJ1-2; D not certain. There are 11 residues in the CDR3. In germline, CDR1 is DFQATT, CDR2 SNEGSKA (reference sequence). Trimming took off 6 bases at V and 2 bases at J, with 7 bases between the two ends.

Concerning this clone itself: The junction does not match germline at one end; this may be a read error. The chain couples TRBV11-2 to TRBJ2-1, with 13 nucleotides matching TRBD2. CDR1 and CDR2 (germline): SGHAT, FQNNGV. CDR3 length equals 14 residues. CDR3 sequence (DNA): TGTGCCAGCAGCTCGGCCGGGACTAGCGGGGATAGGGTCTTC. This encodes CASSSAGTSGDRVF. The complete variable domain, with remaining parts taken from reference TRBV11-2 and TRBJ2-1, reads EAGVAQSPRYKIIEKRQSVAFWCNPISGHATLYWYQQILGQGPKLLIQFQNNGVVDDSQLPKDRFSAERLKGVDSTLKIQPAKLEDSAVYLCASSSAGTSGDRVFGPGTRLTVL.

Here the CDR3 reads CASIGYRGRTGELFF. CDR3 DNA sequence: TGTGCCAGCATTGGGTACAGGGGGCGGACCGGGGAGCTGTTTTTT. V gene TRBV2 combines with J gene TRBJ2-2; TRBD1 matches at 9 bases. The CDR3 spans 15 residues. CDR1 is SNHLY and CDR2 is FYNNEI in the germline V gene. Trimming cost V 7 bases and J 5 bases; bases outside gene matches: 8.

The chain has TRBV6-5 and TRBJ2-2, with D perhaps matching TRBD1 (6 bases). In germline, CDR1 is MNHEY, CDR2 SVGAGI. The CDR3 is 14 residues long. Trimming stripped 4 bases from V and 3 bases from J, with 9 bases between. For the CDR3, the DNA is TGTGCCAGCAGTTTACAGGGATACACCGGGGAGCTGTTTTTT. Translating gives CASSLQGYTGELFF.

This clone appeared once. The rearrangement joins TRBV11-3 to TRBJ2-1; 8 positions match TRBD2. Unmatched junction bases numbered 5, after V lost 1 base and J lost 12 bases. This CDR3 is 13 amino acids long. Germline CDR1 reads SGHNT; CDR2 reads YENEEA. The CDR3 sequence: CASSLGKSGGQFF. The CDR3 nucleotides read TGTGCCAGCAGCTTAGGAAAGAGCGGGGGGCAGTTCTTC.

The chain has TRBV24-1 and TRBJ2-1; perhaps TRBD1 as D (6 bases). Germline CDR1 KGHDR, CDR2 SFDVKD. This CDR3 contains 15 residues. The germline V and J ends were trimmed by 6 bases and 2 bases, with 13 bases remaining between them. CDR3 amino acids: CATSQGPIPYNEQFF. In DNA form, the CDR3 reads TGTGCCACCAGTCAGGGGCCGATTCCCTACAATGAGCAGTTCTTC.

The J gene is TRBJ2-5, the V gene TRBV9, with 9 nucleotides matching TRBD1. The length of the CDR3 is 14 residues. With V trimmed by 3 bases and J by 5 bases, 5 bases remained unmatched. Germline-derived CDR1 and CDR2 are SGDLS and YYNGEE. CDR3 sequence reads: CASSGGQGWETQYF. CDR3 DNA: TGTGCCAGCAGCGGAGGACAGGGGTGGGAGACCCAGTACTTC.

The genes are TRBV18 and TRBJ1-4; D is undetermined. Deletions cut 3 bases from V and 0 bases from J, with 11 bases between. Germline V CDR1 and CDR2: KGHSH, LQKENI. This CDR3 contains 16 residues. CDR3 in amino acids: CASSPRTLSTNEKLFF. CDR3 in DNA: TGTGCCAGCTCACCCAGGACTCTTTCAACTAATGAAAAACTGTTTTTT.

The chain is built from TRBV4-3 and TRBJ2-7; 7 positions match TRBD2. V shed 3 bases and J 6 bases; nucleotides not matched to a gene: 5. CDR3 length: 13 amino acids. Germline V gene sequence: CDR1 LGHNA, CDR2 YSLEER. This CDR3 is CASSQEGGGEQYF. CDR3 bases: TGCGCCAGCAGCCAGGAGGGCGGGGGCGAGCAGTACTTC.

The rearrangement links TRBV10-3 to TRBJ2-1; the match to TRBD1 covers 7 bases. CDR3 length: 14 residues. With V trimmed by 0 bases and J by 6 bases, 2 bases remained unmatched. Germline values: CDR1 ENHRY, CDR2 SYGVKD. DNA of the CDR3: TGTGCCATCAGTGAGTCGACAGGGCGCAATGAGCAGTTCTTC. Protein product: CAISESTGRNEQFF.

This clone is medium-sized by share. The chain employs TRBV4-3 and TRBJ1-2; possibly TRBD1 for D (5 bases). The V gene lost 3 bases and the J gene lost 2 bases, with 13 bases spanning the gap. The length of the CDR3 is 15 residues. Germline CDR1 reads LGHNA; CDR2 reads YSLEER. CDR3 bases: TGCGCCAGCAGCCAGGCCCGGGGACTGAACTATGGCTACACCTTC. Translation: CASSQARGLNYGYTF.

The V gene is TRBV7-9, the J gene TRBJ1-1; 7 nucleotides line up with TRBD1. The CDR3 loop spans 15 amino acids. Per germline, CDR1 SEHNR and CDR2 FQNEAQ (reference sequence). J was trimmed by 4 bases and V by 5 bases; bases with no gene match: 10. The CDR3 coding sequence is TGTGCCAGCAGCACCCCCCGGGACAGCCCCACTGAAGCTTTCTTT. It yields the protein CASSTPRDSPTEAFF.

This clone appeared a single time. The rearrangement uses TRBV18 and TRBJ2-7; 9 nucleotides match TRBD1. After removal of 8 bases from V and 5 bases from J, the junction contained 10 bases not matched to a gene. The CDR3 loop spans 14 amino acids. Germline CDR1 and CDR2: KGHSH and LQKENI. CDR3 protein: CASRTGTGLHEQYF. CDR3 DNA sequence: TGTGCCAGCCGAACCGGGACAGGGTTGCACGAGCAGTACTTC.

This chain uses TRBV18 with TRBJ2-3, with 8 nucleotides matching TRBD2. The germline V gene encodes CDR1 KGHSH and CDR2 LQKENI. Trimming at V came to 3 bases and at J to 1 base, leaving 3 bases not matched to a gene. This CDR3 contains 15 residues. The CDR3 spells CASSPLLAGTDTQYF. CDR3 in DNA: TGTGCCAGCTCACCGCTACTAGCGGGCACAGATACGCAGTATTTT.

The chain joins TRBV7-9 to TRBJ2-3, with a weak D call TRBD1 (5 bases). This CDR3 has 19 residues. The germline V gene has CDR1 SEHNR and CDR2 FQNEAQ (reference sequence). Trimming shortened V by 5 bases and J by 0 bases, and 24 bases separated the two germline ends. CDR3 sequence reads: CASSRLKTELRDSTDTQYF. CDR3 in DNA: TGTGCCAGCAGCCGACTTAAGACAGAACTCAGGGATAGCACAGATACGCAGTATTTT.

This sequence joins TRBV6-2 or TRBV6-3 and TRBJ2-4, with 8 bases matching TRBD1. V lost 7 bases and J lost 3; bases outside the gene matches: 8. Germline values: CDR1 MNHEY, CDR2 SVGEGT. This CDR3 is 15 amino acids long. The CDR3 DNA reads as TGTGCCAGCACCCCAACAGGGGGGAGCAAAAACATTCAGTACTTC. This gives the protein CASTPTGGSKNIQYF.

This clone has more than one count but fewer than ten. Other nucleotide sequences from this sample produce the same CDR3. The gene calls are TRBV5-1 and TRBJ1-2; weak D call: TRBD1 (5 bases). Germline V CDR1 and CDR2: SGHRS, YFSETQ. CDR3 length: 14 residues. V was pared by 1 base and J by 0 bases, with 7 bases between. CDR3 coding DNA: TGCGCCAGCAGCTTGACAGGATCTAACTATGGCTACACCTTC. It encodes CASSLTGSNYGYTF.

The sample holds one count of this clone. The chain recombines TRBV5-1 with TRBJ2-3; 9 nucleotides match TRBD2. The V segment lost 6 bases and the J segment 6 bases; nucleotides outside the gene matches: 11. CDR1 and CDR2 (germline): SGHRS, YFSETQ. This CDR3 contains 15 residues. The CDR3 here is CASTELAGTSDTQYF. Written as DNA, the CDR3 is TGCGCCAGCACCGAGCTAGCGGGGACGTCGGATACGCAGTATTTT.

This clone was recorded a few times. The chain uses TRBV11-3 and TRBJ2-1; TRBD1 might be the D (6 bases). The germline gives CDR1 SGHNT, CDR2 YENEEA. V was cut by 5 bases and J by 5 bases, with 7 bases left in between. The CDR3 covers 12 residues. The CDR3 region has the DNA TGTGCCAGCAGCGGACAGAACAATGAGCAGTTCTTC. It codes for CASSGQNNEQFF.

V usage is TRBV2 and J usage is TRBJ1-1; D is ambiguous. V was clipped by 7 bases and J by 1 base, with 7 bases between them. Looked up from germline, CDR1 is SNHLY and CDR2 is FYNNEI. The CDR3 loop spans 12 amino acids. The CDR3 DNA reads TGTGCCAGCAAACTAGAGAACACTGAAGCTTTCTTT. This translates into CASKLENTEAFF.

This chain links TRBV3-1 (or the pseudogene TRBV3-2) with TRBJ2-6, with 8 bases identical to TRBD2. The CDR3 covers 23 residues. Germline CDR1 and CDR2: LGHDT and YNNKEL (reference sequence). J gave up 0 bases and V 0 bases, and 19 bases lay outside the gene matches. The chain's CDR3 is CASSQDRLRWGLLADSGANVLTF. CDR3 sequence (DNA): TGTGCCAGCAGCCAAGATCGTCTCCGCTGGGGACTACTAGCGGACTCTGGGGCCAACGTCCTGACTTTC.

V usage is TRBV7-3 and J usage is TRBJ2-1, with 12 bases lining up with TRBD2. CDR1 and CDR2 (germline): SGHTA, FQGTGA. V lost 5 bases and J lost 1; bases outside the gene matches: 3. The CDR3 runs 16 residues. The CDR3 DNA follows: TGTGCCAGCAGCCCGGGGACTAGCGGGTCCTACAATGAGCAGTTCTTC. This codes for CASSPGTSGSYNEQFF.

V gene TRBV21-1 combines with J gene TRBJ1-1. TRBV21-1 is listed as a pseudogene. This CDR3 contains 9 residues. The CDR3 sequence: CSNYPKAFF. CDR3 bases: TGTTCGAACTACCCAAAAGCTTTCTTT.

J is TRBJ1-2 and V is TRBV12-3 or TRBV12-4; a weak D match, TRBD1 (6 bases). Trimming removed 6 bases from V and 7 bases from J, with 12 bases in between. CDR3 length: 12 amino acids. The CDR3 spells CASSPGGGGYTF. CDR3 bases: TGTGCCAGCAGCCCGGGAGGGGGTGGCTACACCTTC.

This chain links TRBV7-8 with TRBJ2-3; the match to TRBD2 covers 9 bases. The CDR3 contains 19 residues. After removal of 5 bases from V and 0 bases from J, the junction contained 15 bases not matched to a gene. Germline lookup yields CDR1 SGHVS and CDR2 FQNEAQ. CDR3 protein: CASSARTASGIFSTDTQYF. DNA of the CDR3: TGTGCCAGCAGCGCGCGGACCGCTAGCGGGATCTTTAGCACAGATACGCAGTATTTT.